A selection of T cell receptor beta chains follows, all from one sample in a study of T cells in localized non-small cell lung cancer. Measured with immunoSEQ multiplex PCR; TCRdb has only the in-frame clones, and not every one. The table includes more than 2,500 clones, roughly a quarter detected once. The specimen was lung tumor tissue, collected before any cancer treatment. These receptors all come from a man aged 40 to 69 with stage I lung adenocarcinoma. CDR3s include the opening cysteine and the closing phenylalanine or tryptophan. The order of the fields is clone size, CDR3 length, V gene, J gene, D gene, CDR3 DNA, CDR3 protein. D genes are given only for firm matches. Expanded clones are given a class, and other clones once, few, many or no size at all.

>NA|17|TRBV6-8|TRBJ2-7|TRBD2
TGTGCCAGCAGTTACGAACCGACTAGCGCTGGACTCTACGAGCAGTACTTC
CASSYEPTSAGLYEQYF
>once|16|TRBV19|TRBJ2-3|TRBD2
TGTGCCAGTAGTATTGGGACTAGCGGGGTAATAGATACGCAGTATTTT
CASSIGTSGVIDTQYF
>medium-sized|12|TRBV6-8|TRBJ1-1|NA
TGTGCCACCTCCAGAGAGAACACTGAAGCTTTCTTT
CATSRENTEAFF
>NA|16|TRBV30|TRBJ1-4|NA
TGTGCCTGGAGTGTAGGATTTAGGACAGATAATGAAAAACTGTTTTTT
CAWSVGFRTDNEKLFF
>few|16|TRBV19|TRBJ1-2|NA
TGTGCCAGTAGTATCGCCCCGGACTTATGGGTCTATGGCTACACCTTC
CASSIAPDLWVYGYTF
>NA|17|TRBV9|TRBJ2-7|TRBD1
TGTGCCAGCAGCGTGACCCCGGGAGGACAGGGGGCCTCCGAGCAGTACTTC
CASSVTPGGQGASEQYF
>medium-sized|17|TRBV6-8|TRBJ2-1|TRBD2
TGTGCCAGCAGTAAAGGGGGACTAGCGGGAGTTTACAATGAGCAGTTCTTC
CASSKGGLAGVYNEQFF
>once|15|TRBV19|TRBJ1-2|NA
TGTGCCAGTAGTATAGAGGGGGGGAGAGACTATGGCTACACCTTC
CASSIEGGRDYGYTF
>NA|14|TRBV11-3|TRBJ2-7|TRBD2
TGTGCCAGCACCCTTAGCGGGGGATCCTACGAGCAGTACTTC
CASTLSGGSYEQYF
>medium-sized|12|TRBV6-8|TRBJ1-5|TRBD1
TGTGCCATCGGGACAGGGGATCAGCCCCAGCATTTT
CAIGTGDQPQHF
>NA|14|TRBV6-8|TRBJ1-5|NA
TGTGCCAGCACCCCTAGCGGGGGCAATCAGCCCCAGCATTTT
CASTPSGGNQPQHF
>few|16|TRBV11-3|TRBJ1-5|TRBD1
TGTGCCAGCAGCCCCCTCCAGGGACAGGGTATTCAGCCCCAGCATTTT
CASSPLQGQGIQPQHF
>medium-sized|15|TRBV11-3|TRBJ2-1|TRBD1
TGTGCCAGCAGCCGAGGACAGGGATATGACAATGAGCAGTTCTTC
CASSRGQGYDNEQFF
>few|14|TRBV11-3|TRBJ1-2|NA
TGTGCCAGCAGCTTGGTGTCAGGGTCGTCTGGCTACACCTTC
CASSLVSGSSGYTF
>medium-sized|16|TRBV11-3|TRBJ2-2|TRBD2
TGTGCCAGCAGCTCCCTGGGACTAGCGTTTACCGGGGAGCTGTTTTTT
CASSSLGLAFTGELFF
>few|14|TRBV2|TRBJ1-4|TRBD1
TGTGCCAGCAGTCGGGACAGGGGTAAAGAAAAACTGTTTTTT
CASSRDRGKEKLFF
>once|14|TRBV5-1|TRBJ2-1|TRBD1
TGCGCCAGCAGCGCCTCCACCACCGGGACAGGGCTCCTCTTC
CASSASTTGTGLLF
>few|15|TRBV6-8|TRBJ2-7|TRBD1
TGTGCCAGCAGTGGGCGGGACAGGGGGCGTTACGAGCAGTACTTC
CASSGRDRGRYEQYF
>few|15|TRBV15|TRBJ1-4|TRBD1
TGTGCCACCAGCAGAACCGGGACAGGGACAGAAAAACTGTTTTTT
CATSRTGTGTEKLFF
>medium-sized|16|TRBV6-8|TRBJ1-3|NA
TGTGCCAGCAGAAGGGACGGAGGTCTGGGAGGAAACACCATATATTTT
CASRRDGGLGGNTIYF
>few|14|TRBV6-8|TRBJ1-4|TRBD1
TGTGCCAGCAGCTGGACAGGGAATAATGAAAAACTGTTTTTT
CASSWTGNNEKLFF
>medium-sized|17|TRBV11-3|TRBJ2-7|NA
TGTGCCAGCAGCCTAGACCCCAAGGTGATCGAGGGTTACGAGCAGTACTTC
CASSLDPKVIEGYEQYF
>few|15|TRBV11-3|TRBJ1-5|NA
TGTGCCAGCAGCCCCTGGGTGGTCGGCAATCAGCCCCAGCATTTT
CASSPWVVGNQPQHF
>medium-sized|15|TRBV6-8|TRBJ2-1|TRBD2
TGTGCCAGCAGTGAGGCGGGAGCATCCTACAATGAGCAGTTCTTC
CASSEAGASYNEQFF
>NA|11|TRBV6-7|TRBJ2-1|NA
TGTGCCAGCAGTAGACAGGCTGAGCAGTTCTTC
CASSRQAEQFF
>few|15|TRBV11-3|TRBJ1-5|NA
TGTGCCAGCAGCTTAGAGGGGGAGGGCACGGTAACCCAGCATTTT
CASSLEGEGTVTQHF
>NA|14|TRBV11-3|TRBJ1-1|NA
TGTGCCAGCAGCTCGGCTTTTAAGGGTACTGAAGCTTTCTTT
CASSSAFKGTEAFF
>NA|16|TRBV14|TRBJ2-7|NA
TGTGCCAGCAGCCGCCAAACAGGGACGGCTACGGGGGAGCAGTACTTC
CASSRQTGTATGEQYF
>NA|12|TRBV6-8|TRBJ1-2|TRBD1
TGTGCCAGCAGTGACAGGGACTATGGCTACACCTTC
CASSDRDYGYTF
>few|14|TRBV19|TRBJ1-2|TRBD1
TGTGCCAGTAGTATAAGGTCAGGGGGCTATGGCTACACCTTC
CASSIRSGGYGYTF
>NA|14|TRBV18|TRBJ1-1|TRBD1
TGTGCCAGCTCATTGGGACAGGGCAACACTGAAGCTTTCTTT
CASSLGQGNTEAFF
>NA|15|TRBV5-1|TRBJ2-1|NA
TGCGCCAGCAGCTTGGGTGATGTCTCCTACAATGAGCAGTTCTTC
CASSLGDVSYNEQFF
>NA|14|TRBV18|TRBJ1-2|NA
TGTGCCAGCTCACCTCGGACGGATATCTATGGCTACACCTTC
CASSPRTDIYGYTF
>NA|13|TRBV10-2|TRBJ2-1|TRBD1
TGCGCCACCCTATCCGGGACAGCCAATGAGCAGTTCTTC
CATLSGTANEQFF
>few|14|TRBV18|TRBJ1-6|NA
TGTGCCAGCTCTCTACAGGTGTATAATTCACCCCTCCACTTT
CASSLQVYNSPLHF
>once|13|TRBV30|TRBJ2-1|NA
TGTGCCTGGAGTGTACGAACAACTCATGAGCAGTTCTTC
CAWSVRTTHEQFF
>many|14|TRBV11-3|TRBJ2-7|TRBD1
TGTGCCAGCAGCTTCGGACAGGGTCCCTACGAGCAGTACTTC
CASSFGQGPYEQYF
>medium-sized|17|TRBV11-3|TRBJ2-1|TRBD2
TGTGCCAGCAGCTTGCCTAATCAAGCGGGAGTCGGGAATGAGCAGTTCTTC
CASSLPNQAGVGNEQFF
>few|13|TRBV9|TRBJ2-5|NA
TGTGCCAGCAACCGGGACTCCGAAGAGACCCAGTACTTC
CASNRDSEETQYF
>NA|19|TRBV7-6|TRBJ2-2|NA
TGTGCCAGCAGCTTGGAATTTACCTTAGCGGAACGCGGCACCGGGGAGCTGTTTTTT
CASSLEFTLAERGTGELFF
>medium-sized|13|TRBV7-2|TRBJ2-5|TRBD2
TGTGCCAGCAGCACGGGAGGGGAAGAGACCCAGTACTTC
CASSTGGEETQYF